What follows describes a single TCR beta chain. An even split of each subset's genomic DNA across several immunoSEQ plates was performed. Using immunoSEQ multiplex PCR, the repertoire was profiled, and TCRdb retains in-frame clones only, with some absent. The table records roughly 2.2 million clones, about 92% of them present only once. The source of the sample is a study of shared clonotypes between healthy human individuals. V gave up 2 bases and J gave up 6 bases, with 14 bases separating them. The CDR3 has 15 residues. CDR1 is MNHEY and CDR2 is SVGAGI in the germline V gene. J is TRBJ2-1 and V is TRBV6-5; D is perhaps TRBD2 (5 bases). The clonotype comes from a man in his late teens or twenties in good health. Some clones in this sample may be carry-over from other donors' samples. The specimen was naive CD4+ T cells from PBMCs. Subset indicated: CD45RA+ positively selected. CDR3 residues: CASSYEARRVNEQFF. CDR3 in DNA: TGTGCCAGCAGTTACGAGGCCCGGCGGGTCAATGAGCAGTTCTTC.